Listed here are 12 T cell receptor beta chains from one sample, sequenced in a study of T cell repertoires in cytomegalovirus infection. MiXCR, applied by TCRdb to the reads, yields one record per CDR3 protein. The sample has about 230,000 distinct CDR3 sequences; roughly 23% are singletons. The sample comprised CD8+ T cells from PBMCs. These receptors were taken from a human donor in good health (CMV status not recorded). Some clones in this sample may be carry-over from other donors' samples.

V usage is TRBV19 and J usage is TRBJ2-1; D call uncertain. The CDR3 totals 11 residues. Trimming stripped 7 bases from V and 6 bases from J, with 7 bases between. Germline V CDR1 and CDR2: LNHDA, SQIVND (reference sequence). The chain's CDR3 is CASKELNEQFF. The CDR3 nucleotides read TGTGCCAGTAAAGAGCTCAATGAGCAGTTCTTC.

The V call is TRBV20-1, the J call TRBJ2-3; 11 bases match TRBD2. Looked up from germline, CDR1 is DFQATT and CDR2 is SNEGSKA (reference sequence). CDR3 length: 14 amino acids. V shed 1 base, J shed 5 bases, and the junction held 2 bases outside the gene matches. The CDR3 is CSARAGLAGDTQYF. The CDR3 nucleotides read TGCAGTGCTAGAGCCGGACTAGCGGGAGATACGCAGTATTTT.

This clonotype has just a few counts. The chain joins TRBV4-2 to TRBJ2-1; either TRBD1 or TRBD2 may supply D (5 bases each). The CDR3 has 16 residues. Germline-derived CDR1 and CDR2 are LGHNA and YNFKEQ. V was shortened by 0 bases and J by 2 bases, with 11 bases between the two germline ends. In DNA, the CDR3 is TGTGCCAGCAGCCAAGATCTGGGGGAGCCCTACAATGAGCAGTTCTTC. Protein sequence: CASSQDLGEPYNEQFF.

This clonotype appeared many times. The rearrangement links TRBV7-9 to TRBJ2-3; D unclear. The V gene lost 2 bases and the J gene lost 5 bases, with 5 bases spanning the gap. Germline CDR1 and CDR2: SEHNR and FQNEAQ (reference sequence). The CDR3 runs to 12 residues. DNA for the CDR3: TGTGCCAGCAGCTTATGGGGAGATACGCAGTATTTT. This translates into CASSLWGDTQYF.

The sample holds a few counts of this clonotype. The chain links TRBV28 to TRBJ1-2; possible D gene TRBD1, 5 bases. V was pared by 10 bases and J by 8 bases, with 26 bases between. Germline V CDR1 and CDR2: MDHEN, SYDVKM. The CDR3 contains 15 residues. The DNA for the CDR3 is TGTGCCATCGACTTTCCGGGGGAATCTCCTGGGGGCTACACCTTC. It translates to CAIDFPGESPGGYTF.

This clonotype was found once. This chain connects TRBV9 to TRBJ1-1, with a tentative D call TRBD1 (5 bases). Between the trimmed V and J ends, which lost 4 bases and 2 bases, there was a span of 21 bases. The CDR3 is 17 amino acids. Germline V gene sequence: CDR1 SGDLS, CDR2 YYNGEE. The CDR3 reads CASSIRPRDGGNTEAFF. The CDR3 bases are TGTGCCAGCAGCATACGACCCCGGGACGGGGGAAACACTGAAGCTTTCTTT.

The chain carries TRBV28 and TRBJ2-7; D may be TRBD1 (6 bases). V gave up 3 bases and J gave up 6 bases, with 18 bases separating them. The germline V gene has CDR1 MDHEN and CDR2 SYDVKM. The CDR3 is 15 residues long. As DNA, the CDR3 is TGTGCCAGCAGTTTCAGGGGACCATCGGACTGCGAGCAGTACTTC. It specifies CASSFRGPSDCEQYF.

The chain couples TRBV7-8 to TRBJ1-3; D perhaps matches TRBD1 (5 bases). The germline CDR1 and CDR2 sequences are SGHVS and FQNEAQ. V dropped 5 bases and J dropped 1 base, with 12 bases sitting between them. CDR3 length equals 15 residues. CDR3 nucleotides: TGTGCCAGCAGCCGCCTGGGGGGGTCTGGAAACACCATATATTTT. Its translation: CASSRLGGSGNTIYF. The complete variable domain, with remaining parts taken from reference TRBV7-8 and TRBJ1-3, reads GAGVSQSPRYKVAKRGQDVALRCDPISGHVSLFWYQQALGQGPEFLTYFQNEAQLDKSGLPSDRFFAERPEGSVSTLKIQRTQQEDSAVYLCASSRLGGSGNTIYFGEGSWLTVV.

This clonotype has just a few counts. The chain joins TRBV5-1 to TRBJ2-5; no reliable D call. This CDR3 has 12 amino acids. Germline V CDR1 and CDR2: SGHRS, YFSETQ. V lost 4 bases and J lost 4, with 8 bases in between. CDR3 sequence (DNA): TGCGCCAGCAGCGTCTTCCCAGAGACCCAGTACTTC. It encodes CASSVFPETQYF.

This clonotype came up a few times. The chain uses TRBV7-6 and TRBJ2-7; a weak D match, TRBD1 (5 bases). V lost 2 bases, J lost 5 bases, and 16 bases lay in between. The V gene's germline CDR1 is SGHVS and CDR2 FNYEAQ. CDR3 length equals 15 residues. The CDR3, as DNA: TGTGCCAGCAGCTTAAACCCGGCAGGGATCCACGAGCAGTACTTC. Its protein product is CASSLNPAGIHEQYF.

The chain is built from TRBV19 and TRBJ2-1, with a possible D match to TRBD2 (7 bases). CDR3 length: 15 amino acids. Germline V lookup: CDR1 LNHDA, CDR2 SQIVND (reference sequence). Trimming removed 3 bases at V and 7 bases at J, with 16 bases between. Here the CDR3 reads CASSMRGGATNEQFF. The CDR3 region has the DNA TGTGCCAGTAGTATGAGGGGGGGGGCCACGAATGAGCAGTTCTTC.

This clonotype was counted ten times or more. The CDR3: CASTRGTGDRVGEKLFF. CDR3 DNA sequence: TGTGCCAGCACCCGGGGGACAGGGGATAGAGTGGGCGAAAAACTGTTTTTT. The chain joins TRBV28 to TRBJ1-4; 10 nucleotides line up with TRBD1. The CDR3 extends over 17 amino acids. From germline, CDR1 is MDHEN and CDR2 SYDVKM. J lost 8 bases, V lost 7 bases, and 16 bases had no gene match.